The rows below give T cell receptor beta chains drawn from one sample of a study of T cell responses to AZD1222 COVID-19 vaccine. Sequenced by immunoSEQ multiplex PCR; TCRdb stores in-frame clones only, minus some. The table shows 95,000 to 150,000 clones, with roughly nine tenths occurring only once. This sample comprised peripheral blood, obtained on day 0 of AZD1222 vaccination. Every receptor here comes from an adult in good health. Each CDR3 is given with its conserved first and last residue. D genes are given only for firm matches. Expanded clones are given a class, and other clones once, few, many or no size at all.

TRBJ1-5	.	.	TRBV21-1	TGTGCCAGCAGCAGAGGGGGCGGTCAGCCCCAGCATTTT	CASSRGGGQPQHF
TRBJ2-4	TRBD2	.	TRBV5-4	TGTGCCAGCAGCTTCAGGGATAGCGGGAGCGGTTCCAGCATTCAGTACTTC	CASSFRDSGSGSSIQYF
TRBJ2-3	TRBD1	.	TRBV18	TGTGCCAGCTCACCACCGGGACAGGACACAGATACGCAGTATTTT	CASSPPGQDTDTQYF
TRBJ1-6	.	.	TRBV28	TGTGCCAGCAGTTTCCACAGAGCAAATTCACCCCTCCACTTT	CASSFHRANSPLHF
TRBJ1-2	.	.	TRBV10-2	TGCGCCAGCAGTGATTCGACGTTGGCAGGGGTACGCTATGGCTACACCTTC	CASSDSTLAGVRYGYTF
TRBJ2-7	.	.	TRBV7-8	TGTGCCAGCAGCCCCTCTTCCTACGAGCAGTACTTC	CASSPSSYEQYF
TRBJ2-5	TRBD2	.	TRBV10-3	TGTGCCATCAGTGAGTCGGGGACTAGCGGGAGGGCAAGTGGCAGCGGTAACCAAGAGACCCAGTACTTC	CAISESGTSGRASGSGNQETQYF
TRBJ2-1	.	.	TRBV12-5	TGTGCTAGTGGACCTGGGGTAGGCGTGGGCTCCTACAATGAGCAGTTCTTC	CASGPGVGVGSYNEQFF
TRBJ2-7	TRBD1	.	TRBV28	TGTGCCAGCAGTACTCGGGACAGGGGGCGCGGCGAGCAGTACTTC	CASSTRDRGRGEQYF
TRBJ2-3	.	.	TRBV15	TGTGCCACCAGCAGAGTGAAGGAGGTAGATACGCAGTATTTT	CATSRVKEVDTQYF
TRBJ2-2	TRBD2	.	TRBV5-1	TGCGCCAGCACCGACACCCGGCTAGCGGGATCGGTAAACACCGGGGAGCTGTTTTTT	CASTDTRLAGSVNTGELFF
TRBJ2-3	TRBD2	.	TRBV5-1	TGCGCCAGCAGCTTAGGGACTAGCGGGAGAACGGATACGCAGTATTTT	CASSLGTSGRTDTQYF
TRBJ1-2	.	.	TRBV3-1/TRBV3-2	TGTGCCAGCAGCCAAGGGCAATCTACCGGAGGCTACACCTTC	CASSQGQSTGGYTF
TRBJ2-7	TRBD2	.	TRBV4-1	TGCGCCAGCAGCCAATCCCTAGTGGGAGGGCCTTCCTACGAGCAGTACTTC	CASSQSLVGGPSYEQYF
TRBJ2-3	TRBD1	.	TRBV10-3	TGTGCCATAAGAAACCGGGACAGGGGGAGATCAGATACGCAGTATTTT	CAIRNRDRGRSDTQYF
TRBJ1-2	TRBD1	.	TRBV2	TGTGCCAGCAGTGAGGCCGGGACAGGGACGTATGGCTACACCTTC	CASSEAGTGTYGYTF
TRBJ1-4	TRBD1	.	TRBV5-1	TGCGCCAGCAGCCCAGGGGGCGCGAATGAAAAACTGTTTTTT	CASSPGGANEKLFF
TRBJ2-3	TRBD1	.	TRBV14	TGTGCCAGCAGCCAAAGGACAGGGAGCACAGATACGCAGTATTTT	CASSQRTGSTDTQYF
TRBJ2-1	.	.	TRBV25-1	TGTGCCAGCAGTGAATTGGGCACCCGGAATGAGCAGTTCTTC	CASSELGTRNEQFF
TRBJ2-7	.	.	TRBV5-8	TGTGCCAGCAGCTTGGCACAGTGGGGAGAGCAGTACTTC	CASSLAQWGEQYF
TRBJ2-2	TRBD2	.	TRBV7-3	TGTGCCAGCAGCTTAGCTAGCGGGAACACCGGGGAGCTGTTTTTT	CASSLASGNTGELFF
TRBJ2-5	.	.	TRBV19	TGTGCCAGTAGTATCGAGGCAGGGACCCAAGAGACCCAGTACTTC	CASSIEAGTQETQYF
TRBJ2-3	TRBD1	.	TRBV13	TGTGCCAGCAGCTTAGGCCGGACAGGGAGCACAGATACGCAGTATTTT	CASSLGRTGSTDTQYF
TRBJ1-5	.	.	TRBV4-2	TGTGCCAGCAGCCAAGACACACAGTCCAATCAGCCCCAGCATTTT	CASSQDTQSNQPQHF
TRBJ2-3	TRBD2	.	TRBV5-4	TGTGCCAGCAGCCCGACTAGCGGGAGAGACACAGATACGCAGTATTTT	CASSPTSGRDTDTQYF
TRBJ2-1	TRBD1	.	TRBV6-5	TGTGCCAGCAGTTGGGACAGGTGGGGTTCCTACAATGAGCAGTTCTTC	CASSWDRWGSYNEQFF
TRBJ1-1	TRBD1	.	TRBV7-9	TGTGCCAGCAGCTATCTGGTAGGGGGCGCAGGTTTCACTGAAGCTTTCTTT	CASSYLVGGAGFTEAFF
TRBJ2-5	TRBD2	.	TRBV5-1	TGCGCCAGTAGCTACAAGACGGGGGGCCAAGAGACCCAGTACTTC	CASSYKTGGQETQYF
TRBJ2-3	TRBD2	.	TRBV28	TGTGCCAGCAGTCCCCTGACTAGCGGGAGGGCAGAGGCCGCAGATACGCAGTATTTT	CASSPLTSGRAEAADTQYF
TRBJ1-1	.	.	TRBV28	TGTGCCAGCAGTTTAGGTCAGGCGAACACTGAAGCTTTCTTT	CASSLGQANTEAFF
TRBJ2-1	.	.	TRBV15	TGTGCCACCAGCAGAGGTCAGGGGCAGAACAATGAGCAGTTCTTC	CATSRGQGQNNEQFF
TRBJ1-2	TRBD1	.	TRBV27	TGTGCCAGCAGTTTGCTCCGGGACAGGGGCCCCTATGGCTACACCTTC	CASSLLRDRGPYGYTF
TRBJ2-1	.	.	TRBV9	TGTGCCAGCAGCGTAGGTGCCACCGGCATTTCTGAGCAGTTCTTC	CASSVGATGISEQFF
TRBJ2-1	TRBD2	.	TRBV5-1	TGCGCCAGCAGCTTGAGTAGCGGGGCCAACAATGAGCAGTTCTTC	CASSLSSGANNEQFF
TRBJ2-6	.	few	TRBV6-2/TRBV6-3	TGTGCCAGCAGTTACGGTGGCTCTGGGGCCAACGTCCTGACTTTC	CASSYGGSGANVLTF
TRBJ2-3	.	.	TRBV2	TGTGCCAGCAGTCTATGGGCAGCCGGGTCGTCGACCACAGATACGCAGTATTTT	CASSLWAAGSSTTDTQYF
TRBJ2-1	.	.	TRBV6-5	TGTGCCAGCAGCCGGCCGTACAATGAGCAGTTCTTC	CASSRPYNEQFF
TRBJ1-5	.	.	TRBV13	TGTGCCAGCAGCTTACGGAGGGGAGGCAATCAGCCCCAGCATTTT	CASSLRRGGNQPQHF
TRBJ1-1	.	.	TRBV4-1	TGCGCCAGCAGCCAAGGAGAGGGGGTCTGGAACACTGAAGCTTTCTTT	CASSQGEGVWNTEAFF
TRBJ2-3	.	.	TRBV28	TGTGCCAGCAGTTCCCCCCAGGGTCTTTTTGGCACAGATACGCAGTATTTT	CASSSPQGLFGTDTQYF
TRBJ2-2	TRBD2	.	TRBV6-5	TGTGCCAGCGCCCCTTTAACGGGAGGGGTCGGGGAGCTGTTTTTT	CASAPLTGGVGELFF
TRBJ1-5	.	few	TRBV19	TGTGCCAGTACCAATGCAGGCGCTAGCAATCAGCCCCAGCATTTT	CASTNAGASNQPQHF
TRBJ2-3	.	.	TRBV30	TGTGCCTGGAGTGTGTGGAGGGACTTCACAGATACGCAGTATTTT	CAWSVWRDFTDTQYF
TRBJ2-7	TRBD1	.	TRBV3-1/TRBV3-2	TGTGCCAGCAGCCAAGACTGGACAGGCTCCTACGAGCAGTACTTC	CASSQDWTGSYEQYF
TRBJ2-3	TRBD1	.	TRBV5-1	TGCGCCAGCAGCTTGGTCACAGGGGACACAGATACGCAGTATTTT	CASSLVTGDTDTQYF
TRBJ1-2	TRBD1	.	TRBV7-8	TGTGCCAGCAGCACTAAGACAGGGGCGGTGGGCTACACCTTC	CASSTKTGAVGYTF
TRBJ2-3	TRBD2	once	TRBV28	TGTGCCAGCAGGGGGGGGTTATTGACAGATACGCAGTATTTT	CASRGGLLTDTQYF
TRBJ2-7	TRBD1	.	TRBV7-9	TGTGCCAGCAGCTTGACAGGGGGTTCCTACGAGCAGTACTTC	CASSLTGGSYEQYF
TRBJ2-1	.	few	TRBV29-1	TGCAGCGTTCTTGACTTACCCCCCTCCTACAATGAGCAGTTCTTC	CSVLDLPPSYNEQFF
TRBJ1-4	.	.	TRBV7-9	TGTGCCAGCAGCCGGGACTCCGTGGCTAATGAAAAACTGTTTTTT	CASSRDSVANEKLFF
TRBJ2-2	.	once	TRBV2	TGTGCCAGGGCCCCACCCGCGAACACCGGGGAGCTGTTTTTT	CARAPPANTGELFF
TRBJ1-2	TRBD1	many	TRBV19	TGTGCCAGTAGTGCCGACAGGGTGAATGGCTACACCTTC	CASSADRVNGYTF
TRBJ2-6	.	once	TRBV1	TGCACCAGCAGCCAAGGGCCCCGGGTCCTGACTTTC	CTSSQGPRVLTF
TRBJ1-2	TRBD1	.	TRBV5-1	TGCGCCAGCAGCCCAACCCTCACAGGGGGCGGTGGCCACACCTTC	CASSPTLTGGGGHTF
TRBJ1-1	TRBD1	.	TRBV6-5	TGTGCCAGCAGTCCGGGACAGGGGTTTGAAGCTTTCTTT	CASSPGQGFEAFF
TRBJ2-5	.	.	TRBV5-6	TGTGCCAGCAGCATAGGTCCGGAGACCCAGTACTTC	CASSIGPETQYF
TRBJ1-1	.	.	TRBV7-9	TGTGCCAGCAGCCTAGGATGGGCATCGAACACTGAAGCTTTCTTT	CASSLGWASNTEAFF
TRBJ2-1	.	.	TRBV5-1	TGCGCCAGCAGCCCGAGGGGCGGGATTGCCTACAATGAGCAGTTCTTC	CASSPRGGIAYNEQFF
TRBJ1-2	.	few	TRBV9	TGTGCCAGCAGCCCTCGGACGGATAACTATGGCTACACCTTC	CASSPRTDNYGYTF
TRBJ2-1	.	.	TRBV18	TGTGCCAGCTCACCACCACTCAATGAGCAGTTCTTC	CASSPPLNEQFF